This TCR beta chain was identified during a study of beta chain features in type 1 diabetes. Expressed TCRB transcripts were sequenced, since all the RNA that had been isolated was reverse transcribed. Sequenced by immunoSEQ multiplex PCR; TCRdb stores in-frame clones only, minus some. Counted here are fewer than 200,000 clones, about an eighth occurring once; the ten biggest clones make up roughly 0.6%. Trimming took 7 bases from V and 3 from J; bases not matched to a gene: 6. The germline CDR1 and CDR2 sequences are MNHEY and SMNVEV (reference sequence). CDR3 length: 15 amino acids. Sequenced sample: central memory CD4+ T cells from blood. V usage is TRBV27 and J usage is TRBJ1-3; 10 bases match TRBD1. The receptor was derived from a woman younger than 35 in good health. The CDR3 nucleotides are TGTGCCAGCATTCTCCGGGACAGGGGTGGAAACACCATATATTTT. It translates to CASILRDRGGNTIYF.